This paragraph reports one TCR beta chain. This record belongs to a study of radiation and T cells in renal cell carcinoma. This CDR3 spans 14 amino acids. V was cut by 5 bases and J by 5 bases, with 16 bases left in between. Germline V gene data show CDR1 as SGHNT and CDR2 as YYREEE (reference sequence). Profiled with immunoSEQ multiplex PCR; TCRdb holds only in-frame clones, not every one. The sample lists under 11,000 clones, 58% occurring once. Regarding treatment: treatment-naive control, cytoreductive nephrectomy. The sequence was obtained from a man aged 35-49 years with renal cell carcinoma. J is TRBJ2-5 and V is TRBV5-4; possibly TRBD2 for D (5 bases). This specimen consisted of tumor tissue, obtained from a patient whose treatment was nephrectomy without radiotherapy. CDR3 protein: CASRGAGSVETQYF. The CDR3, as DNA: TGTGCCAGCAGGGGAGCAGGCAGCGTGGAGACCCAGTACTTC.